The subject of this entry is one T cell receptor (beta chain). TCRdb independently ran MiXCR on the RACE reads; one entry per CDR3 protein. The table has 95,000 to 150,000 distinct CDR3 sequences, around 10% seen once. As to time point: patch test 3, about 24 weeks after DPC sensitization. Treatment of the sample: therapeutic diphenylcyclopropenone sensitization with weekly scalp DPC. The template was total RNA from unfractionated whole blood. The data stem from a study of human T cells and chemical hapten exposure. V was pared by 7 bases and J by 1 base, with 7 bases between. Germline V gene data show CDR1 as SQVTM and CDR2 as ANQGSEA. The CDR3 length is 12 residues.

This specimen consisted of whole blood, obtained in connection with sensitization to the hapten diphenylcyclopropenone (DPC). The receptor comes from a woman aged 45-59 years with alopecia areata. Some clones in this sample may be carry-over from other donors' samples. This sequence joins TRBV29-1 and TRBJ2-2; D ambiguous. As DNA, the CDR3 is TGCAGCGGAAACCTGAACACCGGGGAGCTGTTTTTT. Encoded protein: CSGNLNTGELFF.